A selection of T cell receptor beta chains follows, all from one sample in a study of cytomegalovirus exposure and HLA in healthy donors. Profiled with immunoSEQ multiplex PCR; TCRdb holds only in-frame clones, not every one. The repertoire holds about 220,000 clones, with 80% to 95% as singletons. The specimen sequenced was PBMCs. The receptors stem from a woman aged 18-29 years in good health and CMV-seronegative. CDR3s include the opening cysteine and the closing phenylalanine or tryptophan. The order of the fields is clone size, D gene, V gene, J gene, CDR3 protein, CDR3 DNA. D genes are given only for firm matches. Some rows have no size entry. The others give once, few or many, or a class for an expanded clone.

-	-	TRBV23-1	TRBJ1-1	CASSLGHAPNGTEAFF	TGCGCCAGCAGCCTGGGGCACGCCCCGAACGGGACTGAAGCTTTCTTT
-	TRBD1	TRBV7-6	TRBJ2-3	CASSLGGQGITDTQYF	TGTGCCAGCAGCTTAGGCGGACAGGGGATCACAGATACGCAGTATTTT
once	TRBD1	TRBV27	TRBJ1-2	CAGLDRGVYGYTF	TGTGCCGGTCTCGACAGGGGGGTCTATGGCTACACCTTC
-	-	TRBV28	TRBJ2-7	CASSPLPYRSSYEQYF	TGTGCCAGCAGTCCCTTACCTTACAGGAGCTCCTACGAGCAGTACTTC
-	-	TRBV2	TRBJ2-2	CGAMNTGELFF	TGTGGAGCGATGAACACCGGGGAGCTGTTTTTT
-	-	TRBV5-1	TRBJ2-1	CASSTVTDFYNEQFF	TGCGCCAGCAGCACGGTGACAGACTTCTACAATGAGCAGTTCTTC
-	-	TRBV7-2	TRBJ1-4	CASSSSFNEKLFF	TGTGCCAGCAGCTCGTCTTTTAATGAAAAACTGTTTTTT
-	-	TRBV28	TRBJ2-7	CASSSRSSYEQYF	TGTGCCAGCAGTTCTCGGAGCTCCTACGAGCAGTACTTC
-	TRBD1	TRBV9	TRBJ2-2	CASSVGRQGNTGELFF	TGTGCCAGCAGCGTGGGGCGACAGGGGAACACCGGGGAGCTGTTTTTT
-	-	TRBV7-9	TRBJ2-3	CASSLGSDTDTQYF	TGTGCCAGCAGTCTCGGTAGCGACACAGATACGCAGTATTTT
-	TRBD1	TRBV5-1	TRBJ2-7	CASSLGGTGGFLSYEQYF	TGCGCCAGCAGCTTGGGCGGGACAGGGGGCTTTCTTTCGTACGAGCAGTACTTC
-	TRBD2	TRBV6-5	TRBJ2-7	CASRRLAGDNYEQYF	TGTGCCAGCAGGAGACTAGCGGGAGATAACTACGAGCAGTACTTC
-	-	TRBV5-5	TRBJ1-1	CASSLVDYRNTEAFF	TGTGCCAGCAGCTTGGTGGACTACAGGAACACTGAAGCTTTCTTT
-	-	TRBV5-1	TRBJ2-1	CASRRHSSNEQFF	TGCGCCAGCAGACGCCATAGCTCGAATGAGCAGTTCTTC
once	TRBD1	TRBV6-1	TRBJ1-1	CASSEVATGGDTEAFF	TGTGCCAGCAGTGAAGTAGCGACAGGGGGGGACACTGAAGCTTTCTTT
-	TRBD2	TRBV18	TRBJ2-3	CASSPRVLLAGGDTQYF	TGTGCCAGCTCACCACGGGTTCTACTAGCGGGAGGAGATACGCAGTATTTT
-	-	TRBV10-2	TRBJ2-7	CASSESFQASSYEQYF	TGCGCCAGCAGTGAGTCCTTCCAGGCCAGCTCCTACGAGCAGTACTTC
-	TRBD2	TRBV10-1	TRBJ2-3	CASSVLAGVAGAQYF	TGCGCCAGCAGCGTACTAGCGGGAGTAGCGGGTGCGCAGTATTTT
-	-	TRBV15	TRBJ2-1	CATSRERGSYNEQFF	TGTGCCACCAGCAGAGAACGCGGTTCCTACAATGAGCAGTTCTTC
few	-	TRBV6-5	TRBJ1-1	CASSYSMNTEAFF	TGTGCCAGCAGTTACTCTATGAACACTGAAGCTTTCTTT
-	TRBD1	TRBV19	TRBJ1-2	CASSFGTGRSGYTF	TGTGCCAGTAGTTTCGGGACAGGGAGGAGCGGCTACACCTTC
-	-	TRBV7-3	TRBJ2-1	CASSPTTNDGYYNEQFF	TGTGCCAGCAGCCCAACCACCAATGACGGGTATTACAATGAGCAGTTCTTC
-	TRBD1	TRBV5-1	TRBJ2-7	CASSPRDRAFGYEQYF	TGCGCCAGCAGCCCCCGGGACAGGGCCTTTGGATACGAGCAGTACTTC
once	TRBD1	TRBV28	TRBJ1-5	CASRGQGANQPQHF	TGTGCCAGCAGGGGACAGGGGGCGAATCAGCCCCAGCATTTT
-	-	TRBV6-5	TRBJ2-7	CASLGGGYSYEQYF	TGTGCCAGCCTGGGGGGAGGCTACTCCTACGAGCAGTACTTC
-	TRBD1	TRBV11-3	TRBJ1-1	CASSSTGQVAEAFF	TGTGCCAGCAGCTCGACAGGGCAAGTGGCTGAAGCTTTCTTT
once	-	TRBV29-1	TRBJ1-4	CSGRTRGNEKLFF	TGCAGCGGCCGGACAAGGGGAAATGAAAAACTGTTTTTT
few	-	TRBV7-9	TRBJ1-2	CASLTDYGYTF	TGTGCCAGCCTTACTGACTATGGCTACACCTTC
-	-	TRBV2	TRBJ2-5	CASSDPSQVGTQYF	TGTGCCAGCAGTGACCCCTCCCAGGTCGGGACCCAGTACTTC
-	-	TRBV7-4	TRBJ2-5	CASSLVGGAPLQETQYF	TGTGCCAGCAGCTTAGTAGGTGGGGCCCCCTTACAAGAGACCCAGTACTTC
-	-	TRBV7-3	TRBJ2-1	CASSLDAGSSYNEQFF	TGTGCCAGCAGCTTAGATGCGGGAAGCTCCTACAATGAGCAGTTCTTC
once	TRBD1	TRBV6-1	TRBJ1-1	CASSEPTGAPTEAFF	TGTGCCAGCAGTGAACCGACAGGGGCGCCCACTGAAGCTTTCTTT
-	-	TRBV7-6	TRBJ2-7	CASSANRGTSYEQYF	TGTGCCAGCAGCGCAAACCGGGGAACCTCCTACGAGCAGTACTTC
-	-	TRBV6-5	TRBJ1-1	CASSPDSHLPEAFF	TGTGCCAGCAGTCCGGACAGCCATCTACCTGAAGCTTTCTTT
-	-	TRBV23-1	TRBJ1-1	CAPSMRGVLNTEAFF	TGCGCCCCATCGATGCGGGGGGTCTTGAACACTGAAGCTTTCTTT
once	-	TRBV2	TRBJ2-7	CASSDFGSIYEQYF	TGTGCCAGCAGTGACTTCGGGAGTATCTACGAGCAGTACTTC
-	-	TRBV11-2	TRBJ2-5	CASSFTWSLLQETQYF	TGTGCCAGCAGCTTTACGTGGAGCCTGCTTCAAGAGACCCAGTACTTC
-	-	TRBV30	TRBJ1-1	CAWGGHRAEAFF	TGTGCCTGGGGGGGACATAGGGCTGAAGCTTTCTTT
-	TRBD1	TRBV4-1	TRBJ1-2	CASSQHYPGGYGYTF	TGCGCCAGCAGCCAACACTACCCAGGGGGCTATGGCTACACCTTC
-	-	TRBV30	TRBJ1-3	CAWSGGKSSGNTIYF	TGTGCCTGGAGTGGAGGCAAGAGCTCTGGAAACACCATATATTTT
-	TRBD2	TRBV5-4	TRBJ2-1	CASSLPSGISDEQFF	TGTGCCAGCAGCTTACCTAGCGGGATCTCGGATGAGCAGTTCTTC